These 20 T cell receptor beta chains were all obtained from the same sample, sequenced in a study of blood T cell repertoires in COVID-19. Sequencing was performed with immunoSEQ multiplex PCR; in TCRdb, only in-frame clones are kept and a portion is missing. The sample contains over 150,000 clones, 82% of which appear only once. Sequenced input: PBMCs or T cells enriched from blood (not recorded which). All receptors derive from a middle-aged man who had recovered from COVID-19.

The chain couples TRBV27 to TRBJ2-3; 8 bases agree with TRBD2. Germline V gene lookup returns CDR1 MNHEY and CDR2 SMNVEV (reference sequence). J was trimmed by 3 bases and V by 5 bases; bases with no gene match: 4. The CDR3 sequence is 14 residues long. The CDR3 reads CASSPIAGTDTQYF. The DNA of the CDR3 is TGTGCCAGCAGTCCTATAGCGGGAACAGATACGCAGTATTTT.

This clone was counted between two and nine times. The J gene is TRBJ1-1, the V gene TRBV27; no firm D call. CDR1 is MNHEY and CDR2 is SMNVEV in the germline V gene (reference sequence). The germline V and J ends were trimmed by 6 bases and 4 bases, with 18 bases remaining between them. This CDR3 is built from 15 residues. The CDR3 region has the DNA TGTGCCAGCAGAGTCGAACCCAGGTTCGGCACTGAAGCTTTCTTT. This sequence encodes CASRVEPRFGTEAFF.

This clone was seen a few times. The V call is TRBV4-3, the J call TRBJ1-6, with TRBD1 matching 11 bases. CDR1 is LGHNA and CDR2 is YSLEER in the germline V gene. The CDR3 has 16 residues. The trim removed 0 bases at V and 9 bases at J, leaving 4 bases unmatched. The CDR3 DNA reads TGCGCCAGCAGCCAAGATGCCGGGACAGGGGGTTCACCCCTCCACTTT. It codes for CASSQDAGTGGSPLHF.

CDR3 bases: TGTGCCATCAGTGGGGATCGGGAATTGGAGTTCTTC. Its protein is CAISGDRELEFF. This chain joins TRBV10-3 and TRBJ2-1; TRBD2 is a possible D gene (5 bases). Germline CDR1 is ENHRY and CDR2 is SYGVKD. V lost 4 bases to trimming and J lost 14 bases, with 15 bases between them. This CDR3 region has 12 residues.

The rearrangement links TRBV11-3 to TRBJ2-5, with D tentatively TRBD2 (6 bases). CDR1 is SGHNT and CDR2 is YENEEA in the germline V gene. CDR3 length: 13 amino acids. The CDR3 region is CEVAGLYQETQYF. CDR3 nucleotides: TGTGAAGTGGCGGGACTGTACCAAGAGACCCAGTACTTC.

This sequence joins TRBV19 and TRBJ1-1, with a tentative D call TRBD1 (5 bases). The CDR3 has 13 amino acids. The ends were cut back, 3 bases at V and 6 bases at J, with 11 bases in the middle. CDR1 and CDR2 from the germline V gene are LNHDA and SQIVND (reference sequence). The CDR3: CASSISTASEAFF. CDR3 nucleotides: TGTGCCAGTAGTATTTCGACAGCCTCTGAAGCTTTCTTT.

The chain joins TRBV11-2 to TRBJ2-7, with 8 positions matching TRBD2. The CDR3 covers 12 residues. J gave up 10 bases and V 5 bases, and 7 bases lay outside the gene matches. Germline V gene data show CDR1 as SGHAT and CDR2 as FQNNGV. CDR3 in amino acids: CASSQTGRGQYV. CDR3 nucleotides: TGTGCCAGCAGCCAGACCGGGAGGGGACAGTACGTC.

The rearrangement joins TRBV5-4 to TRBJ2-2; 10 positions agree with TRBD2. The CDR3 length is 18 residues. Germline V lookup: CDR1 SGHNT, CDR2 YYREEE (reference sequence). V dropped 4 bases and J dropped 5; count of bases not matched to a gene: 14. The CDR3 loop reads CASSRYLVAGGGTGELFF. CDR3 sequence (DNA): TGTGCCAGCAGCCGATACCTGGTAGCGGGAGGAGGTACCGGGGAGCTGTTTTTT.

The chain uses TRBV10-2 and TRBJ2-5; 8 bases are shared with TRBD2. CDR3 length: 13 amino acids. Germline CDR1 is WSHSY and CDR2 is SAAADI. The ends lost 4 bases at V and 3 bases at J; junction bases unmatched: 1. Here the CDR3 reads CASSALAEETQYF. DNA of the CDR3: TGCGCCAGCAGTGCACTAGCGGAAGAGACCCAGTACTTC.

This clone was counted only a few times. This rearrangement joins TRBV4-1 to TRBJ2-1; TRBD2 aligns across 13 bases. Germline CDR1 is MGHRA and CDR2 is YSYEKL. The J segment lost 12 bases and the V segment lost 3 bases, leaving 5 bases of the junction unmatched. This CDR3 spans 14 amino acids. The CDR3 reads CASSHTSGRAGQFF. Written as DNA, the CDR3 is TGCGCCAGCAGCCATACTAGCGGGAGGGCCGGGCAGTTCTTC.

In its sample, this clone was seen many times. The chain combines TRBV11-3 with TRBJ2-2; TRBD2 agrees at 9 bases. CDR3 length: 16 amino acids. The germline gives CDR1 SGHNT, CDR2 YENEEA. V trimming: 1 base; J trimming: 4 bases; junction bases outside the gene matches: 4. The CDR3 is CASSLGLAGVTGELFF. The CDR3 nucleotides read TGTGCCAGCAGCTTAGGATTAGCGGGAGTCACCGGGGAGCTGTTTTTT. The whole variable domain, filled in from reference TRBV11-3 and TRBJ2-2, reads EAGVVQSPRYKIIEKKQPVAFWCNPISGHNTLYWYLQNLGQGPELLIRYENEEAVDDSQLPKDRFSAERLKGVDSTLKIQPAELGDSAVYLCASSLGLAGVTGELFFGEGSRLTVL.

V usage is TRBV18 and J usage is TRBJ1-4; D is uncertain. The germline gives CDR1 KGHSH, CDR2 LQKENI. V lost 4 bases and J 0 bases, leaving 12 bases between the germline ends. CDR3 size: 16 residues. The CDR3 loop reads CASSLTVRATNEKLFF. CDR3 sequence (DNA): TGTGCCAGCTCACTCACCGTGAGGGCAACTAATGAAAAACTGTTTTTT.

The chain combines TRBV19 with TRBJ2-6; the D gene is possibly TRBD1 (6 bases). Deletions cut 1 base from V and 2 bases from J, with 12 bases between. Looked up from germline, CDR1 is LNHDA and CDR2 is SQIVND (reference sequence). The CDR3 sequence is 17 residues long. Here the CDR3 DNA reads TGTGCCAGTAGTATAGCACAGGGATCGGCTGGGGCCAACGTCCTGACTTTC. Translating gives CASSIAQGSAGANVLTF.

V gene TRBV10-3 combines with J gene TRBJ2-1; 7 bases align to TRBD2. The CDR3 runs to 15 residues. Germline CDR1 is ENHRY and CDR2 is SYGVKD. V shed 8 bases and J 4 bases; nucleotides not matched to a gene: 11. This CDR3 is CAIGISSGIYNEQFF. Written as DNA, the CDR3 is TGTGCCATCGGTATCTCTAGCGGAATTTACAATGAGCAGTTCTTC.

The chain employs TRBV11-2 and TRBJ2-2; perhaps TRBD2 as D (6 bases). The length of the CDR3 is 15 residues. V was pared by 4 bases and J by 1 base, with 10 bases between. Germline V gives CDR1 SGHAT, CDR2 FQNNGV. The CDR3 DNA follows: TGTGCCAGCAGCTGGAGGGGCCTGAACACCGGGGAGCTGTTTTTT. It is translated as CASSWRGLNTGELFF.

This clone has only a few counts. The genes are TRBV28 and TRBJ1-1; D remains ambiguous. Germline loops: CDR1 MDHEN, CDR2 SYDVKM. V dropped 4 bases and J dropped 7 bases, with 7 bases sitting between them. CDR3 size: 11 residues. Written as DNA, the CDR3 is TGTGCCAGCAGTTCACGGGGTGAAGCTTTCTTT. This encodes CASSSRGEAFF. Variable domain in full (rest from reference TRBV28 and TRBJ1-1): DVKVTQSSRYLVKRTGEKVFLECVQDMDHENMFWYRQDPGLGLRLIYFSYDVKMKEKGDIPEGYSVSREKKERFSLILESASTNQTSMYLCASSSRGEAFFGQGTRLTVV.

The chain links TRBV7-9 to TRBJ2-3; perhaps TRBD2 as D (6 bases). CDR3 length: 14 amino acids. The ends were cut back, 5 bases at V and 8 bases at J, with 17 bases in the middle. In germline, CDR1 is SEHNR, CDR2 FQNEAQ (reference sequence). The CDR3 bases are TGTGCCAGCAGCGGTGGGACTGTCTTTTTTACGCAGTATTTT. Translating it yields CASSGGTVFFTQYF.

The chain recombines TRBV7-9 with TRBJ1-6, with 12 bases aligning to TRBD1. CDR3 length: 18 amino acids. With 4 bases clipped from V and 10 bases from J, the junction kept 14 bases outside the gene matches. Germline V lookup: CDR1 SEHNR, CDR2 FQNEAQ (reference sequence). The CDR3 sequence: CASSSPPGQGALGSPLHF. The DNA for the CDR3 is TGTGCCAGCAGCTCCCCTCCGGGACAGGGGGCGCTTGGGTCACCCCTCCACTTT.

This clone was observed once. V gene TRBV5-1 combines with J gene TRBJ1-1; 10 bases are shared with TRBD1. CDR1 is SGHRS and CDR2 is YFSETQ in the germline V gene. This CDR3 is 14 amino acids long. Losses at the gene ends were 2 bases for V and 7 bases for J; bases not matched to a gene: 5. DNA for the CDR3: TGCGCCAGCAGCTTTAAGACAGGGGGCGGTGAAGCTTTCTTT. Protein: CASSFKTGGGEAFF.

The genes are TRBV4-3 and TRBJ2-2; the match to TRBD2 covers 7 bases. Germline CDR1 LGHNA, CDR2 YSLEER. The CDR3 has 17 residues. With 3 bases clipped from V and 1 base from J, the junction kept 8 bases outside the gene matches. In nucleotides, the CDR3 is TGCGCCAGCAGCCAGGAAGCGGGGACCTTGAACACCGGGGAGCTGTTTTTT. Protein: CASSQEAGTLNTGELFF.